This TCR beta chain was sequenced for a study of cytomegalovirus exposure and HLA in healthy donors. General observations from the study: Follow-up analysis found HLA locus-dependent TCR association rates, highest for DRB1 and lowest for HLA-C. Published work reported that the classifier diagnosed cytomegalovirus status with high specificity and sensitivity. Researchers reported that a few CMV-associated chains were confirmed in vitro as CMV antigen-specific.

In the PCR, 60 Vbeta and 13 Jbeta primers were used. Using immunoSEQ multiplex PCR, the repertoire was profiled, and TCRdb retains in-frame clones only, with some absent. This table holds about 110,000 clones, 65% to 85% found once. On this clone itself: The target antigen is unknown.

V dropped 2 bases and J dropped 6 bases, with 16 bases sitting between them. Germline V gene lookup returns CDR1 SGHAT and CDR2 FQDESV (reference sequence). This CDR3 spans 16 amino acids. The clonotype originates from a man aged 50 to 60 in good health and CMV-seronegative. Input material: PBMCs. The V call is TRBV11-1, the J call TRBJ2-2; D possibly corresponds to TRBD2 (7 bases). The CDR3 DNA reads as TGTGCCAGCAGCTTACGTAGGTCGGGGGGCCCCGGGGAGCTGTTTTTT. Its protein product is CASSLRRSGGPGELFF.